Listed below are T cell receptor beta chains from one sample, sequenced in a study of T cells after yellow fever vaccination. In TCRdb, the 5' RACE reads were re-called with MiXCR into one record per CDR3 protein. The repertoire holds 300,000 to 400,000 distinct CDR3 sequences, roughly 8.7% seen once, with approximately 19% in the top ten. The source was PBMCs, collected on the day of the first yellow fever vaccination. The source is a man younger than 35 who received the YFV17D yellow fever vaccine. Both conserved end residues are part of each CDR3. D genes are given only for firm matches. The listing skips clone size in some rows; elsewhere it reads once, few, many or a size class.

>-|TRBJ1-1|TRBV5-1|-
CASSVEQGNTEALF
TGCGCCAGCAGCGTTGAACAGGGAAACACTGAAGCTCTCTTT
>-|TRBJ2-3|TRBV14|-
CASSHQRTAFTDTQYF
TGTGCCAGCAGCCACCAACGGACAGCATTCACAGATACGCAGTATTTT
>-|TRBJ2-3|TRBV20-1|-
CSARGRVGDTQYF
TGCAGTGCGAGAGGTCGTGTCGGGGATACGCAGTATTTT
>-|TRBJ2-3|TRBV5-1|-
CASSPGTPGDTQYF
TGCGCCAGCAGCCCGGGGACACCGGGGGATACGCAGTATTTT
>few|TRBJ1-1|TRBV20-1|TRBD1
CSAPGTGGNTEAFF
TGCAGTGCTCCAGGGACAGGGGGTAACACTGAAGCTTTCTTT
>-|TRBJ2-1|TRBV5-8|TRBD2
CASSLGLAGGLGNEQFF
TGTGCCAGCAGCTTGGGACTAGCGGGGGGGCTGGGGAATGAGCAGTTCTTC
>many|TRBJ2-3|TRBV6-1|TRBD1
CASSPAGGEDTQYF
TGTGCCAGCAGCCCCGCAGGGGGAGAAGATACGCAGTATTTT
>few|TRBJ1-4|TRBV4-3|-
CASSQDRLNEKLFF
TGCGCCAGCAGCCAAGACAGACTAAATGAAAAACTGTTTTTT
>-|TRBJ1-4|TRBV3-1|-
CASRGWATNEKLFF
TGTGCCAGCAGGGGGTGGGCAACTAATGAAAAACTGTTTTTT
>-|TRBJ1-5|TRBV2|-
CASSEDSLSNQPQHF
TGTGCCAGCAGTGAGGACAGCTTGAGCAATCAGCCCCAGCATTTT
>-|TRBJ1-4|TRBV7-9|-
CASSLLLGTNEKLFF
TGTGCCAGCAGCTTATTACTAGGGACTAATGAAAAACTGTTTTTT
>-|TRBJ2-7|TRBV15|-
CATGRGRSYEQYF
TGTGCCACGGGGCGGGGTCGTTCCTACGAGCAGTACTTC
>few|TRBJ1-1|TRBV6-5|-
CASSYSAGYTEAFF
TGTGCCAGCAGTTACTCGGCAGGCTACACTGAAGCTTTCTTT
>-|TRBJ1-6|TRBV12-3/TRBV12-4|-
CASTLEGLYNSPLHF
TGTGCCAGCACCCTAGAGGGGCTCTATAATTCACCCCTCCACTTT
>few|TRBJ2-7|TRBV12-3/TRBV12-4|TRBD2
CASSLVLRTSGLYYEQYF
TGTGCCAGCAGTTTAGTTTTGCGGACTAGCGGGCTCTACTACGAGCAGTACTTC
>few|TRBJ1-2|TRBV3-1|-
CASSQGSVDLNYGYTF
TGTGCCAGCAGCCAAGGATCCGTGGACCTTAACTATGGCTACACCTTC
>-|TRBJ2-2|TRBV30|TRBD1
CAWSASGTANTGELFF
TGTGCCTGGAGTGCGTCCGGGACAGCGAACACCGGGGAGCTGTTTTTT
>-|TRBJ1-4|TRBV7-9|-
CDSSLTGEPNEKLFF
TGTGACAGCAGCTTAACCGGGGAGCCTAATGAAAAACTGTTTTTT
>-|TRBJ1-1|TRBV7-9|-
CASSLGGTMNTEAFF
TGTGCCAGCAGCTTAGGCGGTACTATGAACACTGAAGCTTTCTTT
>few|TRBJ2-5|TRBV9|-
CASSVWDTAGETQYF
TGTGCCAGCAGCGTCTGGGACACCGCGGGGGAGACCCAGTACTTC
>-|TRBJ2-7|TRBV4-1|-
CASSHHARGLYEQYF
TGCGCCAGCAGCCACCACGCGCGGGGACTCTACGAGCAGTACTTC